There are a few counts of the clone carrying this T cell receptor (beta chain). Its target is unknown. The data originate from a study of beta chain features in type 1 diabetes. Study-level findings and limits: Lower insertion and higher deletion counts appeared at VDJ junctions in type 1 diabetes patients. When Type 1 diabetes patients were examined, their TCRB CDR3s proved moderately but significantly shorter in all four CD4+ subsets. For patients and controls alike, PCR might favor shorter templates to the same degree.

Isolated RNA was reverse transcribed in full, so expressed TCRB transcripts were sequenced. Reads from naive, central memory and regulatory T cell samples averaged about 3.9 million. Libraries were prepared by immunoSEQ multiplex PCR; TCRdb keeps only in-frame clonotypes and omits some of them. The sample includes 680,000 or so clones, 13% of them seen just once. The single heparinised draw taken from each donor contained about 100 mL of blood on average. The CDR3 runs to 15 residues. The germline gives CDR1 PRHDT, CDR2 FYEKMQ (reference sequence). Trimming pared 5 bases from V and 1 base from J, leaving 15 bases between.

The J gene is TRBJ2-7, the V gene TRBV13; maybe TRBD2 (6 bases). The receptor comes from a man younger than 30 with type 1 diabetes. Material for sequencing was naive CD4+ T cells from blood. CDR3 protein: CASSIALGGSYEQYF. DNA for the CDR3: TGTGCCAGCAGCATAGCCCTCGGGGGATCCTACGAGCAGTACTTC.